The 32 T cell receptor beta chains listed next were all sequenced from one sample in a study of cytomegalovirus exposure and HLA in healthy donors. The PCR was carried out with 60 Vbeta primers and 13 Jbeta primers. Assay used: immunoSEQ multiplex PCR; TCRdb lists only in-frame clones, some missing. In the table there are 79,000 or so clones, around 70% of which are singletons. Sequencing input: PBMCs. These receptors originate from a woman in her 40s in good health and CMV-seropositive.

The chain combines TRBV19 with TRBJ1-2, with D uncertain. Germline lookup yields CDR1 LNHDA and CDR2 SQIVND (reference sequence). The CDR3 has 13 residues. V lost 6 bases, J lost 5 bases, and 13 bases lay in between. As DNA, the CDR3 is TGTGCCAGTAGCAGGTCCGACCCTTATGGCTACACCTTC. It encodes CASSRSDPYGYTF.

This clone has more than one count but fewer than ten. This rearrangement joins TRBV27 to TRBJ1-2, with D possibly TRBD1 on 6 matching bases. The germline V gene encodes CDR1 MNHEY and CDR2 SMNVEV (reference sequence). This CDR3 contains 17 residues. V gave up 5 bases and J gave up 0 bases, with 19 bases separating them. Written as DNA, the CDR3 is TGTGCCAGCAGTGTTGGGCCGGGACAAGTTTCTAACTATGGCTACACCTTC. Its translation: CASSVGPGQVSNYGYTF.

The V gene is TRBV6-4, the J gene TRBJ1-5, with D hard to call. This CDR3 is built from 13 residues. Germline CDR1 and CDR2: MRHNA and SNTAGT. V gave up 6 bases and J gave up 7 bases, with 13 bases separating them. As DNA, the CDR3 is TGTGCCAGCAGCGAAGAGTTGAACCAGCCCCAGCATTTT. It translates to CASSEELNQPQHF.

This clone was seen once. The conserved phenylalanine or tryptophan is not found at the CDR3 terminus, so this likely reflects a read error. The J gene is TRBJ2-7, the V gene TRBV6-5, with 7 bases lining up with TRBD2. CDR1 MNHEY and CDR2 SVGAGI come from the germline V gene. The CDR3 totals 14 residues. Trimming at V came to 6 bases and at J to 4 bases, leaving 9 bases not matched to a gene. The CDR3 DNA reads as TGTGCCAGCAGCCAGGGAGGGTTATTGTACGAGCAGTACTGC. Amino acids: CASSQGGLLYEQYC.

The chain employs TRBV7-8 and TRBJ1-2; D might be TRBD1 (6 bases). V lost 5 bases to trimming and J lost 3 bases, with 16 bases between them. CDR1 and CDR2 from the germline V gene are SGHVS and FQNEAQ. This CDR3 spans 15 amino acids. This CDR3 reads CASSGRDKADYGYTF. The CDR3 bases are TGTGCCAGCAGCGGGAGGGACAAAGCGGACTATGGCTACACCTTC.

The chain links TRBV29-1 to TRBJ1-2; TRBD1 might be the D (5 bases). The V gene lost 6 bases and the J gene lost 3 bases, with 17 bases spanning the gap. The CDR3 sequence is 14 residues long. Per the germline V gene, CDR1 is SQVTM and CDR2 is ANQGSEA. CDR3 sequence (DNA): TGCAGCGTAATAGCGGGGGGACGCGACTATGGCTACACCTTC. This gives the protein CSVIAGGRDYGYTF.

The V gene is TRBV4-2, the J gene TRBJ1-2; tentative D call: TRBD1 (5 bases). Germline CDR1 is LGHNA and CDR2 is YNFKEQ. The CDR3 has 15 amino acids. V was shortened by 4 bases and J by 2 bases, with 14 bases between the two germline ends. CDR3 DNA sequence: TGTGCCAGCAGCCTCACCGGGACTGGGAACTATGGCTACACCTTC. This gives the protein CASSLTGTGNYGYTF.

As for this clone: Sequence at one end of the junction differs from germline and may be a read error. The chain couples TRBV27 to TRBJ1-4, with TRBD1 identical over 8 bases. Germline V lookup: CDR1 MNHEY, CDR2 SMNVEV (reference sequence). The CDR3 sequence is 14 residues long. CDR3 nucleotide sequence: TGTGCCAGCAGGTGGACAGGGATTAATGAAAAATTGTTTTTT. Translation: CASRWTGINEKLFF.

The rearrangement joins TRBV6-5 to TRBJ2-7; tentative D call: TRBD2 (6 bases). The V end was cut by 4 bases, the J end by 2 bases, with 18 bases between. Germline-derived CDR1 and CDR2 are MNHEY and SVGAGI. The CDR3 is made up of 16 amino acids. CDR3 residues: CASSLYLAGLPYEQYF. CDR3 sequence (DNA): TGTGCCAGCAGTTTGTATTTGGCGGGATTACCCTACGAGCAGTACTTC.

This chain joins TRBV7-2 and TRBJ2-1; TRBD2 agrees at 8 bases. The CDR3 runs 14 residues. From germline, CDR1 is SGHTA and CDR2 FQGNSA. Trimming cost V 4 bases and J 6 bases; bases outside gene matches: 5. Written as DNA, the CDR3 is TGTGCCAGCAGCTCCAATAGCGGGACCAATGAGCAGTTCTTC. This codes for CASSSNSGTNEQFF.

CDR3: CASSPGQGYGYTF. DNA for the CDR3: TGTGCCAGCTCACCGGGACAGGGCTATGGCTACACCTTC. The chain carries TRBV18 and TRBJ1-2; 9 nucleotides match TRBD1. This CDR3 has 13 amino acids. Germline CDR1 is KGHSH and CDR2 is LQKENI. V was pared by 3 bases and J by 4 bases, with 0 bases of the junction left unmatched.

The chain has TRBV27 and TRBJ2-1, with D possibly being TRBD2 (8 bases). The length of the CDR3 is 18 residues. Trimming cost V 7 bases and J 8 bases, with 30 bases left between them. Germline V gene lookup returns CDR1 MNHEY and CDR2 SMNVEV (reference sequence). The CDR3 loop reads CASTQGGGLAVGGYEQFF. As DNA, the CDR3 is TGTGCCAGCACGCAGGGGGGCGGACTAGCCGTGGGGGGATATGAGCAGTTCTTC.

V is TRBV5-6 and J is TRBJ1-2; 8 bases match TRBD1. Germline lookup yields CDR1 SGHDT and CDR2 YYEEEE. This CDR3 has 16 residues. The J segment lost 3 bases and the V segment lost 3 bases, leaving 10 bases of the junction unmatched. CDR3 DNA sequence: TGTGCCAGCAGCTCCGGGACAGGCTTACTTCACTATGGCTACACCTTC. This translates into CASSSGTGLLHYGYTF.

The rearrangement uses TRBV7-2 and TRBJ1-3; no reliable D call. There are 15 residues in the CDR3. Germline CDR1 and CDR2: SGHTA and FQGNSA. Trimming stripped 8 bases from V and 0 bases from J, with 14 bases between. As DNA, the CDR3 is TGTGCCAGCGGGTGGGCAGACCACTCTGGAAACACCATATATTTT. Protein: CASGWADHSGNTIYF.

The chain couples TRBV5-1 to TRBJ1-5; TRBD1 might be the D (5 bases). V lost 4 bases, J lost 0 bases, and 14 bases lay in between. Germline V gene data show CDR1 as SGHRS and CDR2 as YFSETQ. CDR3 length: 16 amino acids. The CDR3 is CASSPTTGISNQPQHF. Written as DNA, the CDR3 is TGCGCCAGCAGCCCTACTACAGGTATTAGCAATCAGCCCCAGCATTTT.

This sequence joins TRBV18 and TRBJ2-5, with 7 bases lining up with TRBD2. Germline V gene lookup returns CDR1 KGHSH and CDR2 LQKENI. Unmatched junction bases numbered 5, after V lost 6 bases and J lost 4 bases. This CDR3 has 13 residues. The CDR3 nucleotides read TGTGCCAGCTCCCTAGGACTAGGAGAGACCCAGTACTTC. Amino acids: CASSLGLGETQYF.

This clone has just one count. V gene TRBV19 combines with J gene TRBJ2-2; D not certain. Germline-derived CDR1 and CDR2 are LNHDA and SQIVND (reference sequence). V gave up 6 bases and J gave up 9 bases, with 5 bases separating them. The CDR3 runs to 10 residues. CDR3: CASRGRELFF. Written as DNA, the CDR3 is TGTGCCAGTAGGGGCCGGGAGCTGTTTTTT.

The J gene is TRBJ2-7, the V gene TRBV6-1; the match to TRBD2 covers 8 bases. The germline V gene has CDR1 MNHNS and CDR2 SASEGT. The ends lost 6 bases at V and 0 bases at J; junction bases unmatched: 7. The CDR3 contains 15 residues. The CDR3 loop is CASRPTGTSSYEQYF. CDR3 sequence (DNA): TGTGCCAGCAGGCCTACCGGGACTAGCTCCTACGAGCAGTACTTC.

The rearrangement joins TRBV19 to TRBJ1-2; D gene unclear. The CDR3 runs to 14 residues. The V and J ends lost 4 bases and 2 bases respectively, with 11 bases between them. Germline V gene data show CDR1 as LNHDA and CDR2 as SQIVND (reference sequence). In DNA, the CDR3 is TGTGCCAGTAGTAGAGCTGACACGAACTATGGCTACACCTTC. Translating it yields CASSRADTNYGYTF.

A few counts support this clone. The V gene is TRBV6-1, the J gene TRBJ1-5, with a tentative D call TRBD1 (5 bases). V was clipped by 4 bases and J by 3 bases, with 16 bases between them. CDR1 MNHNS and CDR2 SASEGT come from the germline V gene. The CDR3 length is 16 residues. The CDR3 DNA is TGTGCCAGCAGTGCTCACCCAGACAGATTCAATCAGCCCCAGCATTTT. This gives the protein CASSAHPDRFNQPQHF.

The V call is TRBV15, the J call TRBJ1-5, with a weak D call TRBD1 (5 bases). Germline lookup yields CDR1 LNHNV and CDR2 YYDKDF (reference sequence). V lost 6 bases to trimming and J lost 5 bases, with 8 bases between them. The CDR3 sequence is 12 residues long. CDR3 in DNA: TGTGCCACCAGTGGAGGGGATCAGCCCCAGCATTTT. Its translation is CATSGGDQPQHF.

The genes are TRBV5-4 and TRBJ2-5, with TRBD2 matching 14 bases. Germline V lookup: CDR1 SGHNT, CDR2 YYREEE (reference sequence). Trimming took 3 bases from V and 0 from J; bases not matched to a gene: 4. The CDR3 sequence is 17 residues long. The CDR3 spells CASSSRTSGGYQETQYF. The CDR3 DNA reads as TGTGCCAGCAGCTCCCGGACTAGCGGGGGGTACCAAGAGACCCAGTACTTC.

The chain employs TRBV5-4 and TRBJ2-3, with 8 bases matching TRBD2. The CDR3 runs 17 residues. V shed 3 bases and J 0 bases; nucleotides not matched to a gene: 9. Germline loops: CDR1 SGHNT, CDR2 YYREEE (reference sequence). As DNA, the CDR3 is TGTGCCAGCAGCTGGTCAAGCGGGGGACTGAGCACAGATACGCAGTATTTT. Amino acid sequence: CASSWSSGGLSTDTQYF.

The J gene is TRBJ2-3, the V gene TRBV5-4; D may be TRBD2 (6 bases). V dropped 4 bases and J dropped 0 bases, with 12 bases sitting between them. Germline V gene data show CDR1 as SGHNT and CDR2 as YYREEE (reference sequence). There are 15 residues in the CDR3. CDR3: CASSAAGTSTDTQYF. DNA of the CDR3: TGTGCCAGCAGCGCCGCGGGGACTAGCACAGATACGCAGTATTTT.

This clone was found a few times. The V and J genes are TRBV19 and TRBJ1-3; 7 bases fit TRBD1. CDR1 LNHDA and CDR2 SQIVND come from the germline V gene (reference sequence). This CDR3 spans 15 amino acids. Trimming cost V 7 bases and J 0 bases; bases outside gene matches: 6. DNA of the CDR3: TGTGCCAGTACTCCGGACAGGTCCTCTGGAAACACCATATATTTT. Translating it yields CASTPDRSSGNTIYF.

V usage is TRBV7-9 and J usage is TRBJ1-3; tentatively, D is TRBD1 (6 bases). CDR1 SEHNR and CDR2 FQNEAQ come from the germline V gene (reference sequence). The V and J ends lost 6 bases and 2 bases respectively, with 8 bases between them. The CDR3 consists of 13 residues. The CDR3 DNA reads as TGTGCCAGCAGGTCAGGGGCTGGAAACACCATATATTTT. Its protein product is CASRSGAGNTIYF.

This clone was counted a few times. The chain recombines TRBV5-1 with TRBJ2-2; no definite D call. V lost 7 bases and J 6 bases, leaving 16 bases between the germline ends. There are 14 residues in the CDR3. The germline V gene has CDR1 SGHRS and CDR2 YFSETQ. The CDR3 here is CASAREDRAGELFF. The CDR3 DNA sequence: TGCGCCAGCGCTCGAGAGGATCGGGCCGGGGAGCTGTTTTTT.

This sequence joins TRBV28 and TRBJ2-4; 9 positions match TRBD2. The length of the CDR3 is 16 residues. V dropped 6 bases and J dropped 5; count of bases not matched to a gene: 11. Germline V gene sequence: CDR1 MDHEN, CDR2 SYDVKM. CDR3 sequence reads: CASSYLAGATENIQYF. CDR3 nucleotide sequence: TGTGCCAGCAGCTATTTAGCGGGGGCAACAGAAAACATTCAGTACTTC. Drawing the rest from reference TRBV28 and TRBJ2-4, the complete variable domain is DVKVTQSSRYLVKRTGEKVFLECVQDMDHENMFWYRQDPGLGLRLIYFSYDVKMKEKGDIPEGYSVSREKKERFSLILESASTNQTSMYLCASSYLAGATENIQYFGAGTRLSVL.

The chain uses TRBV18 and TRBJ1-1, with TRBD1 as a possible D gene (6 bases). This CDR3 region has 16 residues. Germline V gene sequence: CDR1 KGHSH, CDR2 LQKENI. Trimming took off 0 bases at V and 2 bases at J, with 13 bases between the two ends. The CDR3, as DNA: TGTGCCAGCTCACCACCCAAACAGGGTCCAAACACTGAAGCTTTCTTT. Amino acid sequence: CASSPPKQGPNTEAFF.

The genes are TRBV25-1 and TRBJ2-1; maybe TRBD2 (7 bases). V gave up 7 bases and J gave up 8 bases, with 21 bases separating them. From germline, CDR1 is MGHDK and CDR2 SYGVNS. The CDR3 has 15 residues. The CDR3 DNA sequence: TGTGCCAGCACTCAAGGGGGGGCGGGTACGTATGAGCAGTTCTTC. The encoded protein is CASTQGGAGTYEQFF. The full variable domain, its missing parts supplied by reference TRBV25-1 and TRBJ2-1, is EADIYQTPRYLVIGTGKKITLECSQTMGHDKMYWYQQDPGMELHLIHYSYGVNSTEKGDLSSESTVSRIRTEHFPLTLESARPSHTSQYLCASTQGGAGTYEQFFGPGTRLTVL.

V usage is TRBV6-4 and J usage is TRBJ2-1; TRBD2 aligns across 7 bases. V was clipped by 0 bases and J by 2 bases; unmatched bases: 7. This CDR3 contains 17 residues. CDR1 is MRHNA, CDR2 SNTAGT, per germline. The CDR3 DNA is TGTGCCAGCAGTGACTCGAAAGCGGGAAACGCCTACAATGAGCAGTTCTTC. Translated, it gives CASSDSKAGNAYNEQFF.

The chain couples TRBV18 to TRBJ1-2; no clear D. CDR1 and CDR2 (germline): KGHSH, LQKENI. The CDR3 totals 13 residues. V lost 2 bases and J 8 bases, leaving 12 bases between the germline ends. CDR3 DNA sequence: TGTGCCAGCTCACCAGAGGAGGGATACGGCTACACCTTC. Residues: CASSPEEGYGYTF.